This T cell receptor (beta chain) is drawn from a study of read filtering for tumor transcriptome and immune sequencing. Across the study: DNase treatment preceded whole-transcriptome library preparation.

The library was built from about 400 ng RNA with molecular barcoded adaptors for alpha/delta and beta/gamma chains. TCRdb fed the reads into MiXCR, producing one record per CDR3 protein. The table lists roughly 130,000 distinct CDR3 sequences, roughly 13% of them singletons. This clonotype was recorded at least ten times. The target antigen is unknown. Study results and limitations: About four fifths of IR-seq clonotypes had a single read, yet these held about 3.5% of reads.

Per the germline V gene, CDR1 is LNHDA and CDR2 is SQIVND (reference sequence). Losses at the gene ends were 6 bases for V and 3 bases for J; bases not matched to a gene: 4. CDR3 length: 16 amino acids. The chain employs TRBV19 and TRBJ2-1; 14 bases map to TRBD2. Sequencing used a population of CD138-negative cells sorted from bone marrow. The TCR comes from a donor at least 40 years old with multiple myeloma. CDR3 residues: CASSGTSGGHYNEQFF. CDR3 coding DNA: TGTGCCAGTAGCGGGACTAGCGGGGGCCACTACAATGAGCAGTTCTTC.